A selection of T cell receptor beta chains follows, all from one sample in a study of CD8 T cells in Susac syndrome. TCRdb re-called the immunoSEQ multiplex PCR reads through MiXCR, storing one row per CDR3 protein. The sample consists of approximately 160,000 distinct CDR3 sequences, about 93% of them appearing once. Sample: CD4+ T cells from PBMCs. Source of these receptors: a human donor in good health. CDR3s include the opening cysteine and the closing phenylalanine or tryptophan. The D gene is left open where the match is weak. Size tells how often a clone was seen (once, few, many) or the class of an expanded clone, and some rows leave it out.

abundance	v_gene	d_gene	j_gene	CDR3nt	CDR3aa
once	TRBV9	TRBD1	TRBJ1-1	TGTGCCAGCAGCGTAGTGGACAGGGTCAACACTGAAGCTTTCTTT	CASSVVDRVNTEAFF
.	TRBV3-1	.	TRBJ1-1	TGTGCCAGCAGCCAGGAGGCGGAGAACACTGAAGCTTTCTTT	CASSQEAENTEAFF
.	TRBV7-2	.	TRBJ2-1	TGTGCCAGCAGCCGAGCGGGCAGCTCCTACAATGAGCAGTTCTTC	CASSRAGSSYNEQFF
.	TRBV4-2	TRBD2	TRBJ2-1	TGTGCCAGCAGCCAAGAAATAACAGCGGGGAGTGAGCAGTTCTTC	CASSQEITAGSEQFF
once	TRBV3-1	.	TRBJ2-4	TGTGCCAGCAGCCAAGGGGGGGCCAAAAACATTCAGTACTTC	CASSQGGAKNIQYF
.	TRBV7-2	TRBD1	TRBJ1-1	TGTGCCAGCAGCCGCGGACAGGGGAGGACTGAAGCTTTCTTT	CASSRGQGRTEAFF
.	TRBV19	.	TRBJ1-2	TGTGCCAGTAGTCCCTCACGAGGGGTCAACTATGGCTACACCTTC	CASSPSRGVNYGYTF
once	TRBV6-6	.	TRBJ2-4	TGTGCCAGCAGTTATTCCCCGAGGTCCAAAAACATTCAGTACTTC	CASSYSPRSKNIQYF
.	TRBV19	.	TRBJ2-3	TGTGCCAGTAGCCCTAAGGGAGCGGTTAGCACAGATACGCAGTATTTT	CASSPKGAVSTDTQYF
.	TRBV19	.	TRBJ1-5	TGTGCCAGTACCCTAGTCGGGATGGATCAGCCCCAGCATTTT	CASTLVGMDQPQHF
few	TRBV18	TRBD1	TRBJ1-1	TGTGCCAGCTCATTGACAGGGGCCACTGAAGCTTTCTTT	CASSLTGATEAFF
once	TRBV20-1	.	TRBJ2-2	TGCAGTGCTAGGTTTCAGGGCACCGGGGAGCTGTTTTTT	CSARFQGTGELFF
.	TRBV5-1	.	TRBJ2-3	TGCGCCAGCAGCTTGGCACCCGGGATGAGTGGGAGCACAGATACGCAGTATTTT	CASSLAPGMSGSTDTQYF
.	TRBV4-2	TRBD1	TRBJ2-1	TGTGCCAGCAGCCCTTCCGGGACAGGGGGCTTAAATGAGCAGTTCTTC	CASSPSGTGGLNEQFF
.	TRBV2	.	TRBJ1-1	TGTGCCAGCGGAAGACAGAACACTGAAGCTTTCTTT	CASGRQNTEAFF